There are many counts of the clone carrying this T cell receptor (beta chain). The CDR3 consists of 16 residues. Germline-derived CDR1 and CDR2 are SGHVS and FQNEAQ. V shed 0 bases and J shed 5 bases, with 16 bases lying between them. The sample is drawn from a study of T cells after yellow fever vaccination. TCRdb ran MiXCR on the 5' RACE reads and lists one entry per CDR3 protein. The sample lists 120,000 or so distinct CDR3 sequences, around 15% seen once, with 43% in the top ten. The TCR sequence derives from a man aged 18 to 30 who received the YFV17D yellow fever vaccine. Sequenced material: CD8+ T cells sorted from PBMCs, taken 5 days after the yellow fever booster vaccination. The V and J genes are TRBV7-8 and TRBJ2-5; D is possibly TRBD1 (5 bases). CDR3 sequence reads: CASSLAIQGQRETQYF. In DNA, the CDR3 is TGTGCCAGCAGCTTAGCGATCCAGGGCCAAAGGGAGACCCAGTACTTC. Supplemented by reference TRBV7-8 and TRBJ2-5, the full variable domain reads GAGVSQSPRYKVAKRGQDVALRCDPISGHVSLFWYQQALGQGPEFLTYFQNEAQLDKSGLPSDRFFAERPEGSVSTLKIQRTQQEDSAVYLCASSLAIQGQRETQYFGPGTRLLVL.